The 19 T cell receptor beta chains below all came from one sample that was sequenced in a study of graft-versus-host responses after intestinal transplantation. Their specific antigens are unknown. Assay used: immunoSEQ multiplex PCR; TCRdb lists only in-frame clones, some missing. The repertoire includes around 25,000 clones, 82% of them detected once, and roughly 0.65% sits in the top ten. The sample consisted of unstimulated CD4+ T cells sorted from spleen or lymph node cells, taken before intestinal transplant. The receptor source for this set is a human donor who received an intestinal transplant.

The rearrangement links TRBV7-8 to TRBJ2-7; 11 bases are a match to TRBD2. The CDR3 has 14 amino acids. V was pared by 4 bases and J by 4 bases, with 3 bases of the junction left unmatched. From germline, CDR1 is SGHVS and CDR2 FQNEAQ. The CDR3 spells CASSSGLADYEQYF. The CDR3 bases are TGTGCCAGCAGCTCGGGACTAGCGGATTACGAGCAGTACTTC. The full variable domain, in which reference TRBV7-8 and TRBJ2-7 provide the parts outside the CDR3, is GAGVSQSPRYKVAKRGQDVALRCDPISGHVSLFWYQQALGQGPEFLTYFQNEAQLDKSGLPSDRFFAERPEGSVSTLKIQRTQQEDSAVYLCASSSGLADYEQYFGPGTRLTVT.

This chain uses TRBV21-1 with TRBJ1-1; the listed D gene, TRBD1, was not tested against the DNA. TRBV21-1 is termed a pseudogene. The CDR3 extends over 14 amino acids. The CDR3 loop is CASSKNQLNTEAFF. The CDR3 DNA is TGTGCCAGCAGCAAAAATCAGTTGAACACTGAAGCTTTCTTT.

The CDR3 coding sequence is TGCGCCAGCAGATCAACACAAGAGGGAAACACCATATATTTT. Translated: CASRSTQEGNTIYF. The V call is TRBV5-1, the J call TRBJ1-3; D unresolved. This CDR3 contains 14 residues. Germline values: CDR1 SGHRS, CDR2 YFSETQ. V was shortened by 5 bases and J by 4 bases, with 13 bases between the two germline ends.

The chain combines TRBV19 with TRBJ2-2; 7 nucleotides line up with TRBD1. Germline loops: CDR1 LNHDA, CDR2 SQIVND (reference sequence). J lost 4 bases, V lost 2 bases, and 7 bases had no gene match. The CDR3 runs 16 residues. The CDR3 reads CASSIRPGQTTGELFF. The CDR3 region has the DNA TGTGCCAGTAGTATACGCCCGGGACAGACCACCGGGGAGCTGTTTTTT.

This clone was seen more than once but under ten times. This chain connects TRBV2 to TRBJ2-5; 15 bases align to TRBD2. Germline loops: CDR1 SNHLY, CDR2 FYNNEI. The CDR3 sequence is 15 residues long. The V and J ends lost 5 bases and 4 bases, in that order; junction bases with no gene match: 2. The CDR3 reads CASSRTSGGAETQYF. DNA of the CDR3: TGTGCCAGCAGTCGGACTAGCGGGGGGGCAGAGACCCAGTACTTC.

This rearrangement joins TRBV11-2 to TRBJ1-4; the D gene is possibly TRBD1 (5 bases). V was cut by 0 bases and J by 3 bases, with 11 bases left in between. The germline V gene encodes CDR1 SGHAT and CDR2 FQNNGV. CDR3 length: 16 amino acids. The CDR3 protein is CASSLDRGGPNEKLFF. The CDR3 DNA reads as TGTGCCAGCAGCTTAGATCGGGGGGGACCTAATGAAAAACTGTTTTTT.

The J gene is TRBJ1-1, the V gene TRBV28, with D maybe TRBD1 (6 bases). Germline V gives CDR1 MDHEN, CDR2 SYDVKM. The ends were cut back, 5 bases at V and 4 bases at J, with 20 bases in the middle. The CDR3 is 16 amino acids. The CDR3 reads CASSPSSTGVGTEAFF. The CDR3 DNA reads as TGTGCCAGCAGTCCATCTTCGACAGGAGTGGGCACTGAAGCTTTCTTT.

The CDR3 region is CASSLNGLPPYEQYF. The CDR3 region has the DNA TGTGCCAGCAGCTTAAACGGACTCCCCCCCTACGAGCAGTACTTC. The rearrangement links TRBV11-2 to TRBJ2-7; TRBD2 might be the D (5 bases). CDR3 length: 15 amino acids. The germline V gene encodes CDR1 SGHAT and CDR2 FQNNGV. The germline V and J ends were trimmed by 2 bases and 2 bases, with 13 bases remaining between them. Complete variable domain (other parts from reference TRBV11-2 and TRBJ2-7): EAGVAQSPRYKIIEKRQSVAFWCNPISGHATLYWYQQILGQGPKLLIQFQNNGVVDDSQLPKDRFSAERLKGVDSTLKIQPAKLEDSAVYLCASSLNGLPPYEQYFGPGTRLTVT.

In DNA form, the CDR3 reads TGTGCAAGTCGCTTAGTCTCAGGGGGCGGCAATCAGCCCCAGCATTTT. Its translation is CASRLVSGGGNQPQHF. The chain uses TRBV12-2 and TRBJ1-5; TRBD1, as called in the table, went unchecked against the DNA. TRBV12-2 is a pseudogene. This CDR3 region has 16 residues.

This clone was observed a handful of times. The chain couples TRBV9 to TRBJ1-5, with 8 nucleotides matching TRBD1. The CDR3 extends over 16 amino acids. V shed 4 bases and J 3 bases; nucleotides not matched to a gene: 9. The V gene's germline CDR1 is SGDLS and CDR2 YYNGEE. The CDR3 DNA reads TGTGCCAGCAGCTCCGGACAGGGCTATCCCAATCAGCCCCAGCATTTT. Protein sequence: CASSSGQGYPNQPQHF.

The rearrangement joins TRBV5-1 to TRBJ2-3, with a tentative D call TRBD2 (6 bases). The V gene's germline CDR1 is SGHRS and CDR2 YFSETQ. V dropped 3 bases and J dropped 6 bases, with 14 bases sitting between them. The length of the CDR3 is 14 residues. CDR3 loop: CASSYGGVQDTQYF. The CDR3 DNA reads as TGCGCCAGCAGCTATGGCGGGGTCCAGGATACGCAGTATTTT.

This chain connects TRBV6-5 to TRBJ2-5; D gene unclear. With 0 bases removed from V and 4 bases from J, the gap between germline ends came to 12 bases. This CDR3 is built from 15 residues. The germline gives CDR1 MNHEY, CDR2 SVGAGI. In nucleotides, the CDR3 is TGTGCCAGCAGTTACTCGGAAGGGCTCCTAGAGACCCAGTACTTC. It translates to CASSYSEGLLETQYF.

The chain joins TRBV5-1 to TRBJ2-2; D not certain. Germline-derived CDR1 and CDR2 are SGHRS and YFSETQ. The CDR3 runs to 15 residues. Trimming left V 6 bases short and J 4 bases short, with 16 bases between. CDR3 in DNA: TGCGCCAGCAAGATTGTAGGGTCGGTCACCGGGGAGCTGTTTTTT. Translated, it gives CASKIVGSVTGELFF.

V is TRBV13 and J is TRBJ2-6, with 7 bases identical to TRBD2. V shed 11 bases and J 3 bases; nucleotides not matched to a gene: 16. The germline CDR1 and CDR2 sequences are PRHDT and FYEKMQ (reference sequence). The CDR3 runs to 17 residues. DNA of the CDR3: TGTGCCGGTGATTACCTGGGAGGGAGCGTTGGGGCCAACGTCCTGACTTTC. Its translation is CAGDYLGGSVGANVLTF.

This sequence joins TRBV21-1 and TRBJ2-3; TRBD2 is taken as the D call from the table, unchecked against the DNA. TRBV21-1 is marked as a pseudogene. The CDR3 length is 17 residues. CDR3 in DNA: TGTGCCAGCAGCAACGGGAGGAAATCAATTAGCACAGATACGCAGTATTTT. Protein product: CASSNGRKSISTDTQYF.

The chain is built from TRBV7-9 and TRBJ2-5; a weak D match, TRBD1 (6 bases). From germline, CDR1 is SEHNR and CDR2 FQNEAQ (reference sequence). V was clipped by 5 bases and J by 2 bases, with 15 bases between them. The CDR3 has 15 residues. CDR3 loop: CASSLGQQIQETQYF. The CDR3 DNA reads as TGTGCCAGCAGCCTTGGACAGCAGATTCAAGAGACCCAGTACTTC.

V usage is TRBV9 and J usage is TRBJ2-1; TRBD2 aligns across 8 bases. Germline CDR1 and CDR2: SGDLS and YYNGEE. J was trimmed by 5 bases and V by 0 bases; bases with no gene match: 4. This CDR3 comprises 15 residues. Here the CDR3 reads CASSVAGGPNNEQFF. CDR3 in DNA: TGTGCCAGCAGCGTAGCGGGAGGGCCTAACAATGAGCAGTTCTTC.

The CDR3 DNA reads as TGTGCCAGCTCACCCCGGACGGAAATCGGGACTGAAGCTTTCTTT. Its protein is CASSPRTEIGTEAFF. This chain links TRBV18 with TRBJ1-1; D is uncertain. This CDR3 has 15 residues. Germline loops: CDR1 KGHSH, CDR2 LQKENI. Deletions cut 3 bases from V and 5 bases from J, with 16 bases between.

This rearrangement joins TRBV19 to TRBJ1-5; TRBD1 matches at 8 bases. V trimming: 7 bases; J trimming: 7 bases; junction bases outside the gene matches: 6. The CDR3 is 13 amino acids. CDR1 is LNHDA and CDR2 is SQIVND in the germline V gene (reference sequence). CDR3 in DNA: TGTGCCAGTAAGGACAGGGCGGGCCAGCCCCAGCATTTT. This sequence encodes CASKDRAGQPQHF.